Listed here are 14 T cell receptor beta chains from one sample, sequenced in a study of PD-L1 blockade in urothelial cancer (dated by TCRdb to 2017 to 2019). Library preparation used the immunoSEQ multiplex PCR assay. TCRdb took this table from immuneACCESS and kept in-frame rearrangements with V and J called. Such tables lack part of the clones; where checked against another copy, unresolved V genes explain under half of the gap, and the rest is unexplained. This sample holds about 82,000 clones; over 80% were observed only once. Over 7.5% of the sample is in the top ten clones. The sequences come from PBMCs, collected around atezolizumab (anti-PD-L1) treatment. The origin of the receptors is a man aged 65 to 85 with urothelial cancer.

The chain recombines TRBV6-4 with TRBJ2-1, with 7 bases that match TRBD1. This CDR3 region has 15 residues. Germline assignment: CDR1 MRHNA and CDR2 SNTAGT. Trimming removed 4 bases from V and 5 bases from J; junction bases left unmatched: 8. The CDR3: CASSADREIDNEQFF. The DNA for the CDR3 is TGTGCCAGCAGTGCAGACAGGGAGATTGACAATGAGCAGTTCTTC.

The rearrangement links TRBV7-6 to TRBJ2-3; no clear D gene. The CDR3 totals 16 residues. Germline V gene sequence: CDR1 SGHVS, CDR2 FNYEAQ. V dropped 1 base and J dropped 0 bases, with 11 bases sitting between them. The CDR3 coding sequence is TGTGCCAGCAGCTTAGGTAGCACCGCTAGCACAGATACGCAGTATTTT. It codes for CASSLGSTASTDTQYF.

CDR3 amino acids: CASSLVGGGETGELFF. The DNA of the CDR3 is TGTGCCAGCAGCTTAGTTGGCGGGGGGGAGACCGGGGAGCTGTTTTTT. The chain couples TRBV7-2 to TRBJ2-2, with 9 bases that match TRBD2. CDR3 length: 16 amino acids. The germline CDR1 and CDR2 sequences are SGHTA and FQGNSA. J gave up 5 bases and V 1 base, and 5 bases lay outside the gene matches.

This rearrangement joins TRBV6-5 to TRBJ2-1; TRBD2 aligns across 9 bases. Germline CDR1 reads MNHEY; CDR2 reads SVGAGI. The CDR3 has 15 amino acids. V shed 6 bases and J 2 bases; nucleotides not matched to a gene: 5. CDR3 coding DNA: TGTGCCAGCAGACCCGGGACTAGCACCTACAATGAGCAGTTCTTC. This encodes CASRPGTSTYNEQFF.

The chain has TRBV2 and TRBJ2-2; 8 nucleotides align to TRBD2. The V and J ends lost 7 bases and 1 base, in that order; junction bases with no gene match: 8. CDR3 size: 16 residues. Germline V gene lookup returns CDR1 SNHLY and CDR2 FYNNEI. CDR3 in DNA: TGTGCCAGCAAATCGGACGGGGGGGAGAACACCGGGGAGCTGTTTTTT. Translated, it gives CASKSDGGENTGELFF.

This clone was seen a handful of times. The chain carries TRBV19 and TRBJ1-5; 9 bases agree with TRBD1. Trimming cost V 4 bases and J 0 bases; bases outside gene matches: 10. Per the germline V gene, CDR1 is LNHDA and CDR2 is SQIVND (reference sequence). There are 18 residues in the CDR3. This CDR3 is CASSTPGQGSYSNQPQHF. The DNA for the CDR3 is TGTGCCAGTAGTACCCCGGGACAGGGATCTTATAGCAATCAGCCCCAGCATTTT.

By share, this clone ranks as medium-sized. The genes are TRBV7-9 and TRBJ2-2; no firm D call. The CDR3 contains 15 residues. CDR1 is SEHNR and CDR2 is FQNEAQ in the germline V gene (reference sequence). V lost 2 bases and J lost 1, with 8 bases in between. This CDR3 reads CASSLSEQNTGELFF. The DNA for the CDR3 is TGTGCCAGCAGCTTATCCGAACAGAACACCGGGGAGCTGTTTTTT.

The CDR3 spells CASSPMGLGNEKLFF. The CDR3 DNA reads as TGTGCCAGCTCACCAATGGGCCTTGGTAATGAAAAACTGTTTTTT. The V call is TRBV18, the J call TRBJ1-4; the D is unclear. Per germline, CDR1 KGHSH and CDR2 LQKENI. This CDR3 contains 15 residues. V shed 2 bases and J shed 4 bases, with 11 bases lying between them.

This clone was observed a handful of times. The J gene is TRBJ1-6, the V gene TRBV28; 8 nucleotides agree with TRBD1. V was pared by 4 bases and J by 10 bases, with 6 bases of the junction left unmatched. The CDR3 runs to 14 residues. Germline CDR1 reads MDHEN; CDR2 reads SYDVKM. The CDR3 nucleotides are TGTGCCAGCAGTTACACAGGGGGACGGTCACCCCTCCACTTT. Its protein product is CASSYTGGRSPLHF.

V and J are TRBV11-3 and TRBJ2-3, with TRBD1 matching 8 bases. CDR3 length: 14 amino acids. CDR1 and CDR2 from the germline V gene are SGHNT and YENEEA. With 6 bases clipped from V and 3 bases from J, the junction kept 5 bases outside the gene matches. CDR3 in DNA: TGTGCCAGCAGTTGGGACAGGATTACAGATACGCAGTATTTT. It specifies CASSWDRITDTQYF.

This clone was detected only once. The rearrangement links TRBV7-8 to TRBJ2-7; the match to TRBD1 covers 8 bases. V was clipped by 6 bases and J by 3 bases; unmatched bases: 16. CDR1 SGHVS and CDR2 FQNEAQ come from the germline V gene. The CDR3 totals 17 residues. The CDR3 DNA sequence: TGTGCCAGCAGTCATTCCACGCCTGACAGGGGAGGCTACGAGCAGTACTTC. Residues: CASSHSTPDRGGYEQYF. Filled out from reference TRBV7-8 and TRBJ2-7, the complete variable domain reads GAGVSQSPRYKVAKRGQDVALRCDPISGHVSLFWYQQALGQGPEFLTYFQNEAQLDKSGLPSDRFFAERPEGSVSTLKIQRTQQEDSAVYLCASSHSTPDRGGYEQYFGPGTRLTVT.

This chain links TRBV10-3 with TRBJ2-5; 8 nucleotides align to TRBD2. Trimming at V came to 8 bases and at J to 2 bases, leaving 7 bases not matched to a gene. The CDR3 is 14 amino acids. CDR1 is ENHRY, CDR2 SYGVKD, per germline. The CDR3 nucleotides read TGTGCCATCTCGGTGACTAGCGAGCAAGAGACCCAGTACTTC. It translates to CAISVTSEQETQYF.

V gene TRBV18 combines with J gene TRBJ2-1; 8 bases map to TRBD2. Unmatched junction bases numbered 6, after V lost 0 bases and J lost 2 bases. The CDR3 length is 17 residues. In germline, CDR1 is KGHSH, CDR2 LQKENI. This CDR3 reads CASSPPGSGSTYNEQFF. CDR3 coding DNA: TGTGCCAGCTCACCACCGGGCAGCGGGAGTACCTACAATGAGCAGTTCTTC.

This clone appeared a single time. The V call is TRBV5-8, the J call TRBJ2-7, with 9 bases fitting TRBD1. V trimming: 4 bases; J trimming: 5 bases; junction bases outside the gene matches: 7. There are 14 residues in the CDR3. Germline CDR1 and CDR2: SGHTS and YDEGEE. CDR3 DNA: TGTGCCAGCAGCAACCGGGACAGGGTTCACGAGCAGTACTTC. Its translation is CASSNRDRVHEQYF.